This TCR beta chain derives from a study of control samples from healthy donors and cancer patients. Sequenced by immunoSEQ multiplex PCR; TCRdb stores in-frame clones only, minus some. The sample records 90,000 to 150,000 clones, about 83% being singletons. CDR1 is SGHRS and CDR2 is YFSETQ in the germline V gene. V lost 3 bases and J lost 7, with 11 bases in between. The CDR3 runs to 13 residues. This sequence joins TRBV5-1 and TRBJ1-5; no clear D. Sequenced material: blood. This receptor was taken from a man aged 30-40 years in good health. The DNA for the CDR3 is TGCGCCAGCAGCTGGGAGGGAGACCAGCCCCAGCATTTT. This sequence encodes CASSWEGDQPQHF. Full variable domain (rest looked up from reference TRBV5-1 and TRBJ1-5): KAGVTQTPRYLIKTRGQQVTLSCSPISGHRSVSWYQQTPGQGLQFLFEYFSETQRNKGNFPGRFSGRQFSNSRSEMNVSTLELGDSALYLCASSWEGDQPQHFGDGTRLSIL.